A selection of T cell receptor beta chains follows, all from one sample in a study of CD8+CD57+ T cells in acquired aplastic anemia. MiXCR, run by TCRdb on the reads, gives a single entry per CDR3 protein. The repertoire holds 150,000 to 200,000 distinct CDR3 sequences, with 48% as singletons. Sequencing was done on a sample of sorted CD4+, CD8+, or CD8+CD57+ T cells (not recorded which) from PBMCs. These receptors all stem from a human donor with aplastic anemia. The CDR3 runs from the conserved cysteine through the conserved F or W. The order of the fields is J gene, D gene, clone size, V gene, CDR3 DNA, CDR3 protein. A D gene is named only where the DNA matches it firmly. For some rows the clone size is stated as once, few or many, or as a class when expanded; others skip it.

TRBJ2-1	-	-	TRBV10-1	TGCGCCAGCCTGGGGATAGCGGCGTACAATGAGCAGTTCTTC	CASLGIAAYNEQFF
TRBJ1-3	-	many	TRBV7-8	TGTGCCAGCAGCTTAGTGGCCGGTGGAAACACCATATATTTT	CASSLVAGGNTIYF
TRBJ2-1	TRBD1	-	TRBV7-8	TGTGCCAGCAGCCGCGGGACAGGGGTTCGCAATGAGCAGTTCTTC	CASSRGTGVRNEQFF
TRBJ2-5	-	few	TRBV7-8	TGTGCCAGCAGCTTAGTTTCCGGGGAGACCCAGTACTTC	CASSLVSGETQYF
TRBJ2-1	TRBD1	many	TRBV11-1	TGTGCCAGCAGCTTGAGAGGGGGCGCCCGCAATGAGCAGTTCTTC	CASSLRGGARNEQFF
TRBJ2-7	-	many	TRBV19	TGTGCCAGTAGTATGCGGAGACAGGGACTCTACGAGCAGTACTTC	CASSMRRQGLYEQYF
TRBJ2-1	-	many	TRBV5-6	TGTGCCAGCAGCGACAGCAGGGGTTCCTACAATGAGCAGTTCTTC	CASSDSRGSYNEQFF
TRBJ2-2	-	few	TRBV9	TGTGCCAGCAGCGTATATCTCGTAACCGGGGAGCTGTTTTTT	CASSVYLVTGELFF
TRBJ1-6	-	-	TRBV7-8	TGTGCCAGCAGCTCGACAGGATTACATTCACCCCTCCACTTT	CASSSTGLHSPLHF
TRBJ2-5	TRBD2	many	TRBV19	TGTGCCAGTAGAACTAGCGGGAGGACCCAAGAGACCCAGTACTTC	CASRTSGRTQETQYF
TRBJ1-6	-	-	TRBV11-2	TGTGCCAGCAGCTTAGGACAGATTAATTCACCCCTCCACTTT	CASSLGQINSPLHF
TRBJ2-7	-	-	TRBV7-6	TGTGCCAGCAGCGCGGCAGGAACCTACGAGCAGTACTTC	CASSAAGTYEQYF
TRBJ2-7	-	few	TRBV7-2	TGTGCCAGCAGCTTCAGGCTAGGCTCTTTCCACGAGCAGTACTTC	CASSFRLGSFHEQYF
TRBJ1-6	-	-	TRBV25-1	TGTGCCAGCAGTGCCCGCCCAACAGGGACGACGAATTCACCCCTCCACTTT	CASSARPTGTTNSPLHF
TRBJ2-1	-	many	TRBV5-1	TGCGCCAGCAGCCCCTGGTCCAGCGGTAGCTCCTACAATGAGCAGTTCTTC	CASSPWSSGSSYNEQFF
TRBJ1-6	-	few	TRBV7-9	TGTGCCAGCAGCTTAGGTAGCTCCTATAATTCACCCCTCCACTTT	CASSLGSSYNSPLHF
TRBJ2-1	TRBD2	-	TRBV5-6	TGTGCCAGCAGCAGAGCTAGCGGGGACTTTTACAATGAGCAGTTCTTC	CASSRASGDFYNEQFF
TRBJ1-2	-	many	TRBV7-8	TGTGCCAGCAGCTTAGCGAGTCGACAAACAGATGGCTACACCTTC	CASSLASRQTDGYTF
TRBJ2-5	TRBD1	few	TRBV24-1	TGTGCCACCAGTGACTCGACAGGGCCACAAGAGACCCAGTACTTC	CATSDSTGPQETQYF
TRBJ2-5	TRBD1	many	TRBV27	TGTGCCAGCAGTCAGGGGACAGGGAGGGGGGAGACCCAGTACTTC	CASSQGTGRGETQYF
TRBJ1-5	-	many	TRBV5-5	TGTGCCAGCAGCTTGAGGGCTAGCAATCAGCCCCAGCATTTT	CASSLRASNQPQHF
TRBJ2-7	TRBD2	-	TRBV10-2	TGCGCCAGCAGTGCCCCCGGACTAGCGGCGAGCCACGAGCAGTACTTC	CASSAPGLAASHEQYF
TRBJ1-5	-	-	TRBV7-9	TGTGCCAGCAGCCTACCGGGGGAGCCCCAGCATTTT	CASSLPGEPQHF
TRBJ1-6	-	-	TRBV10-3	TGTGCCATCAGTAACCGGGATCTCCCTAATTCACCCCTCCACTTT	CAISNRDLPNSPLHF
TRBJ1-2	-	-	TRBV7-8	TGTGCCAGCGTGGGCAGGTACTATGGCTACACCTTC	CASVGRYYGYTF
TRBJ1-2	-	-	TRBV19	TGTGCCAGCCAGTTTCTCTCGGCGGGAATGAGCTATGGCTACACCTTC	CASQFLSAGMSYGYTF
TRBJ2-1	-	-	TRBV3-1	TGTGCCAGCAGCCGAACCTCGGGACTCCTTAGGAATGAGCAGTTCTTC	CASSRTSGLLRNEQFF
TRBJ2-5	TRBD2	once	TRBV20-1	TGCAGTGCTAGCGATGAGCGGGGGGTGGGGGAGACCCAGTACTTC	CSASDERGVGETQYF
TRBJ1-3	-	many	TRBV24-1	TGTGCCACCAAGGCAAAAAACACCATATATTTT	CATKAKNTIYF
TRBJ1-1	TRBD1	many	TRBV14	TGTGCCAGTACCCGGGACAGGGATAACACTGAAGCTTTCTTT	CASTRDRDNTEAFF
TRBJ2-7	-	once	TRBV7-2	TGTGCCAGCACGCTAGTCGTCGGCGAGCAGTACTTC	CASTLVVGEQYF
TRBJ1-1	-	-	TRBV5-1	TGCGCCAGCAAACCGGGACAACCGATGAACACTGAAGCTTTCTTT	CASKPGQPMNTEAFF
TRBJ2-1	-	many	TRBV7-2	TGTGCCAGCAGCCCGCGCCCGGGGCGGGAAAATGAGCAGTTCTTC	CASSPRPGRENEQFF
TRBJ1-4	TRBD1	-	TRBV12-3/TRBV12-4	TGTGCCAGCGGGGGACAGGGTGCAACTAATGAAAAACTGTTTTTT	CASGGQGATNEKLFF
TRBJ2-3	TRBD2	once	TRBV7-6	TGTGCCAGCAGCTTATTGGCGGGGGAGATCACAGATACGCAGTACTTT	CASSLLAGEITDTQYF
TRBJ2-7	-	many	TRBV10-3	TGTGCCATCAGTGCGGCAGGGACAGCGGGGGAGCAGTACTTC	CAISAAGTAGEQYF
TRBJ1-2	-	-	TRBV20-1	TGCAGTGCTAGAAACACCTGGCCCTATGGCTACACCTTC	CSARNTWPYGYTF
TRBJ2-7	TRBD1	-	TRBV10-1	TGCGCCCGAGGGGGCGGCTACGAGCAGTACTTC	CARGGGYEQYF
TRBJ2-7	TRBD2	-	TRBV20-1	TGCAGTGCTAGGAGGACTAGCGGGGGCTACGGGCAGTACTTC	CSARRTSGGYGQYF
TRBJ1-1	-	many	TRBV6-1	TGTGCCAGCAGGGGTACAGTCGGGGCAGTGACAGCTGAAGCTTTCTTT	CASRGTVGAVTAEAFF
TRBJ2-3	-	-	TRBV20-1	TGCAGTGCGATCGGACTCAGCACAGATACGCAGTATTTT	CSAIGLSTDTQYF
TRBJ1-1	-	-	TRBV20-1	TGCAGTGCACCAACTAACCGGGCCGCTTTCTTT	CSAPTNRAAFF
TRBJ2-5	-	-	TRBV15	TGTGCCACCAGCAGAGATCGGCTAGGGATAGAGACCCAGTACTTC	CATSRDRLGIETQYF
TRBJ2-7	-	-	TRBV20-1	TGCAGTGCCCCGCCAGCTAGGCGAGTGGATCCCTACGAGCAGTACTTC	CSAPPARRVDPYEQYF
TRBJ2-5	TRBD1	few	TRBV7-6	TGTGCCAGCAGCGAACCGGGACAGGGGAGAGAGACCCAGTACTTC	CASSEPGQGRETQYF
TRBJ1-2	-	-	TRBV24-1	TGTGCCACCAGTGATCCCAGGGTAAACTATGGCTACACCTTC	CATSDPRVNYGYTF
TRBJ2-7	-	once	TRBV10-3	TGCGCCATCAGTGAGCCGCAGGCCCCTCGTAGGCAGTACTTC	CAISEPQAPRRQYF
TRBJ1-2	-	many	TRBV19	TGTGCCAGTAGGGCAGGGCAAGCTAACTATGGCTACACCTTC	CASRAGQANYGYTF
TRBJ1-6	-	-	TRBV20-1	TGCAGTGCTAATGGGGTTCGTTCACCCCTCCACTTT	CSANGVRSPLHF
TRBJ2-2	-	-	TRBV20-1	TGCAGTGCTAGATTGGGTACCACCGGGGAGCTGTTTTTT	CSARLGTTGELFF
TRBJ1-5	-	many	TRBV7-2	TGTGCCAGCAGCTTAGAACCCGGTCAGCCCCAGCATTTT	CASSLEPGQPQHF
TRBJ2-2	-	many	TRBV5-1	TGCGCCAGCCGGGTGGCAGGGGCGGACACCGGGGAGCTGTTTTTT	CASRVAGADTGELFF
TRBJ2-5	-	many	TRBV19	TGTGCCAGTAGTATAGGGGGGCTGGGGCAAGAGACCCAGTACTTC	CASSIGGLGQETQYF
TRBJ2-3	-	many	TRBV5-4	TGTGCCAGCAGCCGGGGCCACACAGATACGCAGTATTTT	CASSRGHTDTQYF
TRBJ2-5	-	many	TRBV18	TGTGCCAGCTCACCTCCTGAGGGTTCAGAGACCCAGTACTTC	CASSPPEGSETQYF
TRBJ2-5	-	-	TRBV2	TGTGCCAGCCTAGACCGACAGACCCAGTACTTC	CASLDRQTQYF